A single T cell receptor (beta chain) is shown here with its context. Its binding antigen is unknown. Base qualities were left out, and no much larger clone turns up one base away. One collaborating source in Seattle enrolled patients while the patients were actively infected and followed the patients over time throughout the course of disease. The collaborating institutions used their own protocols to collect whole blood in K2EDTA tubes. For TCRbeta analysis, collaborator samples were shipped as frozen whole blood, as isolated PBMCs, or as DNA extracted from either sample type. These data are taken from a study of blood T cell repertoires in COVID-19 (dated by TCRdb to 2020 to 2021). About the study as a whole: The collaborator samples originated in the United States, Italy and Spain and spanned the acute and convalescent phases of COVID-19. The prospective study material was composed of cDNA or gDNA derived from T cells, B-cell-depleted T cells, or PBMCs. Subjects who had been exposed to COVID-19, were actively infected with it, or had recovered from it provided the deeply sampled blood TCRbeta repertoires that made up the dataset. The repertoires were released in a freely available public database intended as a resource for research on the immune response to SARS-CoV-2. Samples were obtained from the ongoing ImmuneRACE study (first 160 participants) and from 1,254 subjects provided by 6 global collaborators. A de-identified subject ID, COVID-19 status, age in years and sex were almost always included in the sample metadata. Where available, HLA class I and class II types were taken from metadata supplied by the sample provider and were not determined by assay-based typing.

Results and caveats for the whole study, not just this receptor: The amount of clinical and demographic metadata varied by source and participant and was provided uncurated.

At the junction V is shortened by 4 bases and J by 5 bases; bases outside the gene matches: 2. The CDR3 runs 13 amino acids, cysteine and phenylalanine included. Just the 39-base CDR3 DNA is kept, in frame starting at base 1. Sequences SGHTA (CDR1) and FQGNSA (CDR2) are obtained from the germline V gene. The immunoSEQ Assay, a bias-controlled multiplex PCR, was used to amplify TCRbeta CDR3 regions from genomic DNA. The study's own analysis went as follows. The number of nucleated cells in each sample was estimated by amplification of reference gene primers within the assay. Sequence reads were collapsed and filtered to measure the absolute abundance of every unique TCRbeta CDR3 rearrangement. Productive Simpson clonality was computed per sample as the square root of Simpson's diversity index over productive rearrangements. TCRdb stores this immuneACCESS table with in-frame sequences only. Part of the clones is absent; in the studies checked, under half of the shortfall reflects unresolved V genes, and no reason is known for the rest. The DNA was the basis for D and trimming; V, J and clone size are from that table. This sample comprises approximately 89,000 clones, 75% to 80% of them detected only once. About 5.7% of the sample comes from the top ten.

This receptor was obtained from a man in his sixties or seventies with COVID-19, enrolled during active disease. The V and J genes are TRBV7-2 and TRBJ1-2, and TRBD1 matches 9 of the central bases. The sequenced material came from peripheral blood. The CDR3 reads CASSSDRGYGYTF. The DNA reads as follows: TGTGCCAGCAGCTCGGACAGGGGTTATGGCTACACCTTC.